This T cell receptor beta chain came from a study of shared clonotypes between healthy human individuals. Assay: immunoSEQ multiplex PCR; the TCRdb copy retains only in-frame clones and omits some. This table holds approximately 340,000 clones, 73% found once. The CDR3 extends over 14 amino acids. With V trimmed by 2 bases and J by 4 bases, 2 bases remained unmatched. CDR1 and CDR2 from the germline V gene are SGHDT and YYEEEE. V is TRBV5-6 and J is TRBJ1-4, with 7 bases fitting TRBD1. This sequence was found in a man aged 25-45 years in good health. The sequenced material came from memory CD4+ T cells sorted from blood. Described subset: CD45RA-negative fraction. CDR3 nucleotide sequence: TGTGCCAGCAGCTTCCAGGGGGTTAATGAAAAACTGTTTTTT. This sequence encodes CASSFQGVNEKLFF. The full variable domain, rest sourced from reference TRBV5-6 and TRBJ1-4, is DAGVTQSPTHLIKTRGQQVTLRCSPKSGHDTVSWYQQALGQGPQFIFQYYEEEERQRGNFPDRFSGHQFPNYSSELNVNALLLGDSALYLCASSFQGVNEKLFFGSGTQLSVL.